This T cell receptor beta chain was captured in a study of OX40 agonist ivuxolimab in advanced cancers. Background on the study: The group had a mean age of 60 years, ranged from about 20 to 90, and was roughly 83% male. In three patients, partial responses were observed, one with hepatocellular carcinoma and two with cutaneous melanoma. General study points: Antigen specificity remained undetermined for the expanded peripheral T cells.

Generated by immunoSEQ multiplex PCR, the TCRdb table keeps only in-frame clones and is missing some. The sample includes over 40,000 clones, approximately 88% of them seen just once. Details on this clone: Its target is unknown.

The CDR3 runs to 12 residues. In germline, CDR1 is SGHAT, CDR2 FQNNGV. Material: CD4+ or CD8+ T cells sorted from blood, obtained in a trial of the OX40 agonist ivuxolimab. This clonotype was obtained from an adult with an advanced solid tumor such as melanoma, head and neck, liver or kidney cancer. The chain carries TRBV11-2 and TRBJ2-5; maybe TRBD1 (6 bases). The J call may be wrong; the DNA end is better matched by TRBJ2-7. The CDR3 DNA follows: TGTGCCAGCAGCCTACAGGGCTACGAGCAGTACTTC. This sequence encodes CASSLQGYEQYF.